The 3 T cell receptor beta chains presented below share a single source sample, sequenced in a study of breast tumors, draining lymph nodes, adjacent tissues. TCRdb analysed the multiplex PCR reads with MiXCR anew, one entry per CDR3 protein. The sample holds 140,000 to 150,000 distinct CDR3 sequences, approximately 32% seen once. Axillary draining lymph nodes of breast cancer patients supplied the node samples. Sequenced: axillary lymph node tissue. The receptors derive from a female donor with breast cancer. Some clones in this sample may be carry-over from other donors' samples.

The table lists this clonotype with many counts. V is TRBV24-1 and J is TRBJ2-1; D gene unclear. The CDR3 runs to 15 residues. Germline V gene lookup returns CDR1 KGHDR and CDR2 SFDVKD. With 3 bases removed from V and 9 bases from J, the gap between germline ends came to 17 bases. CDR3 protein: CATSDPKAPSGEQFF. The CDR3 bases are TGTGCCACCAGTGATCCCAAAGCCCCCAGTGGTGAGCAGTTCTTC.

A remark on this clonotype: Without the conserved terminal phenylalanine or tryptophan, this CDR3 likely stems from a read error. The rearrangement uses TRBV14 and TRBJ2-1, with a weak D call TRBD2 (5 bases). Per the germline V gene, CDR1 is SGHDN and CDR2 is FVKESK. The CDR3 runs 16 residues. The CDR3 protein is CVSSQGYGVPYNEQFL. As DNA, the CDR3 is TGTGTCAGCAGCCAAGGCTACGGGGTGCCCTACAATGAGCAGTTCCTC.

This clonotype was observed at least ten times. The rearrangement links TRBV19 to TRBJ2-1; tentatively, D is TRBD2 (6 bases). CDR1 is LNHDA and CDR2 is SQIVND in the germline V gene (reference sequence). Deletions cut 5 bases from V and 0 bases from J, with 17 bases between. The CDR3 is made up of 17 amino acids. CDR3 amino acids: CASSPQAGTSSYNEQFF. CDR3 sequence (DNA): TGTGCCAGTAGTCCGCAGGCGGGGACGAGCTCCTACAATGAGCAGTTCTTC. The full variable domain, completed using reference TRBV19 and TRBJ2-1, is DGGITQSPKYLFRKEGQNVTLSCEQNLNHDAMYWYRQDPGQGLRLIYYSQIVNDFQKGDIAEGYSVSREKKESFPLTVTSAQKNPTAFYLCASSPQAGTSSYNEQFFGPGTRLTVL.